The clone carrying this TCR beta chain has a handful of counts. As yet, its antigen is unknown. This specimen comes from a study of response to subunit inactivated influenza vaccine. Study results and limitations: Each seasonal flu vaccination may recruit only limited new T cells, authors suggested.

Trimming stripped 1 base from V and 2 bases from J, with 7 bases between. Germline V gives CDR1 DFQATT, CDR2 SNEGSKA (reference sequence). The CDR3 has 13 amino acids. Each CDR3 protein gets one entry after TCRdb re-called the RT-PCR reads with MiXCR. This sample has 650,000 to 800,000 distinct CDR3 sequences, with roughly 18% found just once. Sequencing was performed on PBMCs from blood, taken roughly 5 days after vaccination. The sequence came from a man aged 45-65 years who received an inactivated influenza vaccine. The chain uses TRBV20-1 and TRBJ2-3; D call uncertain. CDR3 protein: CSARGRNTDTQYF. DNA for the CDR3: TGCAGTGCTAGAGGGCGGAACACAGATACGCAGTATTTT.